This T cell receptor beta chain is from a study of response to subunit inactivated influenza vaccine. This CDR3 comprises 14 residues. Germline assignment: CDR1 ENHRY and CDR2 SYGVKD. The trim removed 6 bases at V and 2 bases at J, leaving 5 bases unmatched. TCRdb recomputed calls from the RT-PCR reads with MiXCR, one row per CDR3 protein. The table shows about 570,000 distinct CDR3 sequences, with about 11% occurring only once. The sample also formed part of further work on T cells expressing NK-cell markers. In that study: The authors made TCR beta cDNA libraries by 5'RACE template switching. This switching added a universal primer site and UMIs. Sequencing covered eight donors, seven HCMV-seropositive and one seronegative.

This TCR was recovered from a man aged 50 to 60 who received an inactivated influenza vaccine. Source: PBMCs from blood, taken on the day of vaccination. The chain links TRBV10-3 to TRBJ2-5, with 8 bases fitting TRBD2. CDR3 sequence reads: CAIRESGSQETQYF. CDR3 DNA: TGTGCCATCAGAGAAAGCGGGAGTCAAGAGACCCAGTACTTC.